These 21 T cell receptor beta chains were all obtained from the same sample, sequenced in a study of blood T cell repertoires in COVID-19. Measured with immunoSEQ multiplex PCR; TCRdb has only the in-frame clones, and not every one. The data hold tens of thousands of clones, with roughly 88% observed a single time. Material: peripheral blood. These receptors came from a woman aged 55-69 years with COVID-19, enrolled during active disease.

This clone has just one count. This chain connects TRBV14 to TRBJ1-1; TRBD1 aligns across 8 bases. Per the germline V gene, CDR1 is SGHDN and CDR2 is FVKESK. Trimming at V came to 4 bases and at J to 1 base, leaving 5 bases not matched to a gene. This CDR3 region has 15 residues. This chain's CDR3 is CASSRADRENTEAFF. In DNA form, the CDR3 reads TGTGCCAGCAGCCGAGCGGACAGGGAGAACACTGAAGCTTTCTTT.

The gene calls are TRBV7-9 and TRBJ1-1; weak D call: TRBD1 (5 bases). V was trimmed by 3 bases and J by 0 bases, leaving 8 bases between them. The germline V gene encodes CDR1 SEHNR and CDR2 FQNEAQ (reference sequence). The CDR3 runs to 14 residues. CDR3 residues: CASSFQGMNTEAFF. The DNA for the CDR3 is TGTGCCAGCAGCTTCCAGGGAATGAACACTGAAGCTTTCTTT.

The rearrangement links TRBV3-1 (or the pseudogene TRBV3-2) to TRBJ1-4; maybe TRBD1 (5 bases). V was trimmed by 2 bases and J by 3 bases, leaving 16 bases between them. Germline loops: CDR1 LGHDT, CDR2 YNNKEL (reference sequence). The CDR3 runs 17 residues. CDR3 nucleotide sequence: TGTGCCAGCAGCCAACTTCCCGACCCGGGGGCTAATGAAAAACTGTTTTTT. It codes for CASSQLPDPGANEKLFF.

The CDR3 sequence: CASSSLAGSWNEQFF. Here the CDR3 DNA reads TGTGCCAGCAGCTCTCTAGCGGGATCTTGGAATGAGCAGTTCTTC. This chain connects TRBV7-2 to TRBJ2-1; 9 nucleotides line up with TRBD2. CDR1 is SGHTA and CDR2 is FQGNSA in the germline V gene. The CDR3 extends over 15 amino acids. The V and J ends lost 4 bases and 7 bases, in that order; junction bases with no gene match: 8.

The V gene is TRBV19, the J gene TRBJ2-1; tentative D call: TRBD2 (5 bases). Deletions cut 3 bases from V and 6 bases from J, with 6 bases between. Looked up from germline, CDR1 is LNHDA and CDR2 is SQIVND (reference sequence). This CDR3 region has 12 residues. The CDR3 region has the DNA TGTGCCAGTAGTATTGAGGGCAATGAGCAGTTCTTC. Protein: CASSIEGNEQFF.

The V and J genes are TRBV19 and TRBJ1-4; 9 nucleotides agree with TRBD1. Trimming cost V 3 bases and J 4 bases; bases outside gene matches: 3. The CDR3 contains 15 residues. Germline V gives CDR1 LNHDA, CDR2 SQIVND (reference sequence). CDR3 nucleotide sequence: TGTGCCAGTAGTATGCCGGGACAGGGTAATGAAAAACTGTTTTTT. Its translation is CASSMPGQGNEKLFF.

The chain uses TRBV19 and TRBJ2-7; 7 nucleotides match TRBD2. The CDR3 is made up of 17 amino acids. Unmatched junction bases numbered 19, after V lost 7 bases and J lost 4 bases. Per germline, CDR1 LNHDA and CDR2 SQIVND (reference sequence). CDR3 coding DNA: TGTGCCAGTACCCCCTCCGGGGGAGCGGGAAGTCTATACGAGCAGTACTTC. As protein: CASTPSGGAGSLYEQYF.

The rearrangement links TRBV29-1 to TRBJ1-1; no clear D. The CDR3 runs 11 residues. CDR1 and CDR2 (germline): SQVTM, ANQGSEA. Trimming stripped 4 bases from V and 3 bases from J, with 6 bases between. CDR3 nucleotides: TGCAGCGTTGGTATGTACACTGAAGCTTTCTTT. This gives the protein CSVGMYTEAFF.

This clone has only one observation. This chain connects TRBV27 to TRBJ1-2, with TRBD1 matching 12 bases. Trimming cost V 4 bases and J 8 bases; bases outside gene matches: 8. This CDR3 has 15 amino acids. Germline CDR1 is MNHEY and CDR2 is SMNVEV (reference sequence). The CDR3 protein is CASSSGTGGAWGYTF. CDR3 nucleotide sequence: TGTGCCAGCAGTTCCGGGACAGGGGGCGCCTGGGGCTACACCTTC.

J is TRBJ1-1 and V is TRBV28; a weak D match, TRBD1 (5 bases). The length of the CDR3 is 12 residues. CDR1 is MDHEN, CDR2 SYDVKM, per germline. The germline V and J ends were trimmed by 8 bases and 4 bases, with 11 bases remaining between them. CDR3 amino acids: CASQGVLTEAFF. CDR3 DNA sequence: TGTGCCAGCCAAGGGGTTCTCACTGAAGCTTTCTTT.

The gene calls are TRBV9 and TRBJ2-5; 7 bases align to TRBD1. The CDR3 extends over 13 amino acids. The germline gives CDR1 SGDLS, CDR2 YYNGEE. The V gene end was trimmed by 3 bases and the J gene end by 4 bases; junction bases not matched to a gene: 3. The CDR3 protein is CASSETGPETQYF. The DNA for the CDR3 is TGTGCCAGCAGCGAGACAGGGCCAGAGACCCAGTACTTC.

This chain links TRBV11-3 with TRBJ2-7; 7 positions match TRBD1. The junction had 11 bases not matched to a gene; V was cut back by 4 bases and J by 5 bases. Per germline, CDR1 SGHNT and CDR2 YENEEA. CDR3 size: 15 residues. The CDR3 region has the DNA TGTGCCAGCAGCTACGGGACAGAGCTACACAACGAGCAGTACTTC. Translated, it gives CASSYGTELHNEQYF.

The chain employs TRBV6-6 and TRBJ1-3; 8 bases align to TRBD1. V was pared by 5 bases and J by 1 base, with 16 bases of the junction left unmatched. The CDR3 has 19 amino acids. The germline V gene encodes CDR1 MNHNY and CDR2 SVGAGI (reference sequence). The CDR3 spells CASSLYGQGYSGSGNTIYF. DNA of the CDR3: TGTGCCAGCAGTCTCTATGGACAGGGATATTCGGGGTCTGGAAACACCATATATTTT.

The genes are TRBV5-6 and TRBJ2-3, with unresolved D. The germline V gene encodes CDR1 SGHDT and CDR2 YYEEEE. Trimming shortened V by 0 bases and J by 1 base, and 6 bases separated the two germline ends. This CDR3 is 14 amino acids long. CDR3 bases: TGTGCCAGCAGCTTGGGAGGAGGCACAGATACGCAGTATTTT. Translation gives CASSLGGGTDTQYF. Full variable domain (outside the CDR3, taken from reference TRBV5-6 and TRBJ2-3): DAGVTQSPTHLIKTRGQQVTLRCSPKSGHDTVSWYQQALGQGPQFIFQYYEEEERQRGNFPDRFSGHQFPNYSSELNVNALLLGDSALYLCASSLGGGTDTQYFGPGTRLTVL.

V usage is TRBV7-9 and J usage is TRBJ2-6; 8 positions match TRBD1. Germline V gene data show CDR1 as SEHNR and CDR2 as FQNEAQ (reference sequence). The CDR3 covers 16 residues. Unmatched junction bases numbered 6, after V lost 6 bases and J lost 2 bases. CDR3 in amino acids: CASRDRESTGANVLTF. DNA of the CDR3: TGTGCCAGCAGGGACAGGGAATCTACTGGGGCCAACGTCCTGACTTTC.

V and J are TRBV5-1 and TRBJ2-1; 7 bases line up with TRBD2. Trimming removed 4 bases from V and 9 bases from J; junction bases left unmatched: 10. The CDR3 is 14 amino acids. The germline V gene encodes CDR1 SGHRS and CDR2 YFSETQ. The CDR3 is CASSPGGSRSEQFF. CDR3 nucleotide sequence: TGCGCCAGCAGCCCGGGGGGATCGAGGAGTGAGCAGTTCTTC.

The J gene is TRBJ1-2, the V gene TRBV5-1; the match to TRBD1 covers 12 bases. The CDR3 is 16 amino acids. Unmatched junction bases numbered 5, after V lost 4 bases and J lost 1 base. The germline V gene has CDR1 SGHRS and CDR2 YFSETQ. The CDR3 bases are TGCGCCAGCAGCCCGGGACAGGGGGCCTTTAACTATGGCTACACCTTC. This sequence encodes CASSPGQGAFNYGYTF.

The V and J genes are TRBV7-2 and TRBJ2-2, with D possibly being TRBD2 (6 bases). Germline CDR1 reads SGHTA; CDR2 reads FQGNSA. Trimming stripped 5 bases from V and 1 base from J, with 14 bases between. This CDR3 is built from 16 residues. CDR3 coding DNA: TGTGCCAGCAGCCAGTCCGGGACTCTGAACACCGGGGAGCTGTTTTTT. This translates into CASSQSGTLNTGELFF.

The chain combines TRBV18 with TRBJ1-3; D is undetermined. CDR1 is KGHSH, CDR2 LQKENI, per germline. The CDR3 contains 16 residues. V was cut by 2 bases and J by 1 base, with 12 bases left in between. The CDR3 loop reads CASSPIPGSSGNTIYF. The CDR3 DNA sequence: TGTGCCAGCTCACCAATCCCGGGGTCTTCTGGAAACACCATATATTTT.

The gene calls are TRBV2 and TRBJ2-3; D unresolved. This CDR3 has 15 residues. V lost 6 bases and J lost 4, with 17 bases in between. Germline lookup yields CDR1 SNHLY and CDR2 FYNNEI. CDR3 amino acids: CASREPHIKPDTQYF. CDR3 nucleotide sequence: TGTGCCAGCAGGGAGCCCCATATTAAGCCAGATACGCAGTATTTT.

The genes are TRBV29-1 and TRBJ1-2; D not certain. V was trimmed by 6 bases and J by 2 bases, leaving 13 bases between them. This CDR3 contains 13 residues. Germline V gives CDR1 SQVTM, CDR2 ANQGSEA. The DNA for the CDR3 is TGCAGCGTGATGGAGGAGTACAACTATGGCTACACCTTC. This codes for CSVMEEYNYGYTF.